The 17 T cell receptor beta chains reported below all come from one sample, sequenced in a study of T-cell memory formation after mild COVID-19. TCRdb used MiXCR to reprocess the 5' RACE reads, holding one entry per CDR3 protein. The data contain around 250,000 distinct CDR3 sequences, 15% to 20% of them singletons. The specimen sequenced was PBMCs or a T cell subset sorted from them (not recorded which). Receptors originate from a man aged 18 to 29 who had mild COVID-19 (a few samples of this study predate the infection). Cell type and time point are not known.

This clonotype was counted only a few times. The chain is built from TRBV5-1 and TRBJ2-3; D unresolved. CDR1 is SGHRS, CDR2 YFSETQ, per germline. The CDR3 consists of 17 residues. Trimming pared 1 base from V and 6 bases from J, leaving 21 bases between. The CDR3 coding sequence is TGCGCCAGCAGCTTGAGTTATGCAGACCCTCCCGTGGATACGCAGTATTTT. It codes for CASSLSYADPPVDTQYF.

The chain links TRBV19 to TRBJ2-6; D is perhaps TRBD1 (7 bases). The V and J ends lost 8 bases and 12 bases respectively, with 23 bases between them. This CDR3 contains 15 residues. Germline CDR1 and CDR2: LNHDA and SQIVND (reference sequence). The CDR3 loop is CASGPQEGAPGVLTF. CDR3 DNA sequence: TGTGCCAGTGGGCCCCAGGAGGGGGCGCCGGGCGTCCTGACTTTC.

V usage is TRBV4-1 and J usage is TRBJ2-1; tentatively, D is TRBD2 (5 bases). With 3 bases removed from V and 7 bases from J, the gap between germline ends came to 16 bases. CDR3 length: 15 amino acids. Germline lookup yields CDR1 MGHRA and CDR2 YSYEKL. The CDR3 region has the DNA TGCGCCAGCAGCCAGGGGTCGAGGGTCACAAATGAGCAGTTCTTC. Its protein product is CASSQGSRVTNEQFF.

This chain uses TRBV10-3 with TRBJ1-5, with D perhaps TRBD1 (5 bases). Germline V gene data show CDR1 as ENHRY and CDR2 as SYGVKD. The CDR3 is made up of 15 amino acids. V was shortened by 0 bases and J by 4 bases, with 10 bases between the two germline ends. For the CDR3, the DNA is TGTGCCATCAGTGAGTCAGGGGCCGTAAATCAGCCCCAGCATTTT. Protein product: CAISESGAVNQPQHF.

This sequence joins TRBV5-1 and TRBJ2-5, with D perhaps TRBD2 (6 bases). Germline V CDR1 and CDR2: SGHRS, YFSETQ. CDR3 size: 14 residues. Trimming shortened V by 0 bases and J by 3 bases, and 9 bases separated the two germline ends. CDR3: CASSLGTNEETQYF. The CDR3 DNA reads as TGCGCCAGCAGCTTGGGGACTAATGAAGAGACCCAGTACTTC.

This clonotype turned up a few times. The rearrangement joins TRBV7-9 to TRBJ2-1; 8 nucleotides align to TRBD2. V was clipped by 5 bases and J by 2 bases; unmatched bases: 5. The CDR3 is made up of 15 amino acids. Germline assignment: CDR1 SEHNR and CDR2 FQNEAQ (reference sequence). The CDR3, as DNA: TGTGCCAGCAGCGATCCGGGACTAGCCTACAATGAGCAGTTCTTC. The encoded protein is CASSDPGLAYNEQFF.

The chain employs TRBV6-5 and TRBJ2-7, with 10 bases matching TRBD2. The junction had 3 bases not matched to a gene; V was cut back by 5 bases and J by 2 bases. CDR3 length: 14 amino acids. CDR1 MNHEY and CDR2 SVGAGI come from the germline V gene. In DNA form, the CDR3 reads TGTGCCAGCAGTAGGACTAGCGGTACCTACGAGCAGTACTTC. It yields the protein CASSRTSGTYEQYF.

This clonotype has more than one count but fewer than ten. This sequence joins TRBV10-3 and TRBJ2-1, with TRBD2 identical over 12 bases. Per germline, CDR1 ENHRY and CDR2 SYGVKD. There are 16 residues in the CDR3. J lost 7 bases, V lost 0 bases, and 4 bases had no gene match. As DNA, the CDR3 is TGTGCCATCAGTGAGTCGGCTAGCGGGGGGGCTAATGAGCAGTTCTTC. Translated: CAISESASGGANEQFF.

At least ten counts were recorded for this clonotype. The J gene is TRBJ1-4, the V gene TRBV18; D is ambiguous. Trimming took 2 bases from V and 4 from J, leaving 5 bases between them. Germline CDR1 reads KGHSH; CDR2 reads LQKENI. The CDR3 has 13 amino acids. The CDR3 here is CASSPNSNEKLFF. The CDR3 DNA sequence: TGTGCCAGCTCACCAAACAGTAATGAAAAACTGTTTTTT.

This clonotype was counted ten times or more. This chain connects TRBV12-3 or TRBV12-4 to TRBJ2-3; 8 bases are shared with TRBD2. Losses at the gene ends were 11 bases for V and 5 bases for J; bases not matched to a gene: 12. The CDR3 sequence is 14 residues long. The CDR3: CAAAGGLVKDTQYF. Written as DNA, the CDR3 is TGTGCCGCCGCCGGGGGACTAGTCAAAGATACGCAGTATTTT.

This clonotype was recorded a few times. J is TRBJ2-1 and V is TRBV15, with 7 bases fitting TRBD2. Germline CDR1 LNHNV, CDR2 YYDKDF (reference sequence). This CDR3 region has 15 residues. The J segment lost 9 bases and the V segment lost 6 bases, leaving 14 bases of the junction unmatched. CDR3 in amino acids: CATRLLAALGTEQFF. DNA for the CDR3: TGTGCCACCAGGCTTCTAGCGGCCCTTGGGACTGAGCAGTTCTTC. Full variable domain (missing parts from reference TRBV15 and TRBJ2-1): DAMVIQNPRYQVTQFGKPVTLSCSQTLNHNVMYWYQQKSSQAPKLLFHYYDKDFNNEADTPDNFQSRRPNTSFCFLDIRSPGLGDTAMYLCATRLLAALGTEQFFGPGTRLTVL.

This clonotype was recorded a few times. The chain employs TRBV7-9 and TRBJ2-5; D perhaps matches TRBD2 (5 bases). Between the trimmed V and J ends, which lost 6 bases and 0 bases, there was a span of 11 bases. The CDR3 covers 14 residues. Germline V CDR1 and CDR2: SEHNR, FQNEAQ (reference sequence). CDR3 region: CASSSTGNQETQYF. In DNA, the CDR3 is TGTGCCAGCAGTTCCACCGGGAACCAAGAGACCCAGTACTTC.

V and J are TRBV21-1 and TRBJ2-5; no check of the table's D call, TRBD2, against the DNA was made. TRBV21-1 has pseudogene status. The CDR3 runs to 14 residues. CDR3 nucleotides: TGTGCCAGCAGTACCACAGGGAGGGGGGAGACCCAGTACTTC. Protein: CASSTTGRGETQYF.

This clonotype was detected many times. This rearrangement joins TRBV6-6 to TRBJ2-7; no definite D call. This CDR3 contains 14 residues. Germline assignment: CDR1 MNHNY and CDR2 SVGAGI (reference sequence). With 4 bases removed from V and 4 bases from J, the gap between germline ends came to 14 bases. CDR3 residues: CASSLPGPVYEQYF. CDR3 DNA sequence: TGTGCCAGCAGTTTACCCGGGCCGGTATACGAGCAGTACTTC.

The chain links TRBV24-1 to TRBJ2-2; D gene uncertain. V was trimmed by 9 bases and J by 7 bases, leaving 14 bases between them. The CDR3 contains 13 residues. Germline lookup yields CDR1 KGHDR and CDR2 SFDVKD. The CDR3 loop is CATGLGSIGELFF. The CDR3 nucleotides are TGTGCCACCGGGCTGGGGTCGATCGGGGAGCTGTTTTTT.

This chain uses TRBV4-2 with TRBJ2-3, with 9 bases lining up with TRBD2. J lost 1 base, V lost 7 bases, and 3 bases had no gene match. From germline, CDR1 is LGHNA and CDR2 YNFKEQ. The CDR3 contains 14 residues. The CDR3 sequence: CASNPSGGTDTQYF. CDR3 DNA sequence: TGTGCCAGCAACCCTAGCGGGGGCACAGATACGCAGTATTTT.

This sequence joins TRBV6-1 and TRBJ1-4, with unresolved D. This CDR3 spans 15 amino acids. Trimming pared 9 bases from V and 2 bases from J, leaving 16 bases between. Germline CDR1 MNHNS, CDR2 SASEGT. The CDR3: CASETHSLTNEKLFF. The CDR3 nucleotides are TGTGCCAGTGAGACTCACAGTCTTACTAATGAAAAACTGTTTTTT.